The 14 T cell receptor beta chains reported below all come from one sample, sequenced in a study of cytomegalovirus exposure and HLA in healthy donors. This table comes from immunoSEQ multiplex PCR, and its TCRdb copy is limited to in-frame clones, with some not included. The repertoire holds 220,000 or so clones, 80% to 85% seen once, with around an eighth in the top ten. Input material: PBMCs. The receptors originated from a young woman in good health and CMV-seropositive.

In nucleotides, the CDR3 is TGTGCCAGCAGCTTTCAGTCCCAAGCTTTCTTT. Its protein is CASSFQSQAFF. The chain combines TRBV5-4 with TRBJ1-1; D not resolved. Trimming cost V 2 bases and J 9 bases, with 8 bases left between them. The CDR3 totals 11 residues. Germline values: CDR1 SGHNT, CDR2 YYREEE (reference sequence).

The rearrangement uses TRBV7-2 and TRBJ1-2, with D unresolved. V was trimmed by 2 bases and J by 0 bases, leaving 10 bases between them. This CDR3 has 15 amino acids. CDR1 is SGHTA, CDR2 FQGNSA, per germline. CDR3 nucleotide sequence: TGTGCCAGCAGCTTACAACTAGTTTCTAACTATGGCTACACCTTC. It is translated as CASSLQLVSNYGYTF.

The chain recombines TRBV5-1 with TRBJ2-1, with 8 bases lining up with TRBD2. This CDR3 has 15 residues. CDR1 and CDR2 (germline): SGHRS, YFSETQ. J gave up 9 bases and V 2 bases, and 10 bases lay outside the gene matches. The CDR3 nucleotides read TGCGCCAGCAGCTTAGGGACTAGTTTTTCCGGTGAGCAGTTCTTC. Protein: CASSLGTSFSGEQFF.

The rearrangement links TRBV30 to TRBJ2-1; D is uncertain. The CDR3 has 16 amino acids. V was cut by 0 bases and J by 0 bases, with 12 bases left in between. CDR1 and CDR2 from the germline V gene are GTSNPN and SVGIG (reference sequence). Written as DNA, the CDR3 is TGTGCCTGGAGTGTACATAGGTCTAGCTCCTACAATGAGCAGTTCTTC. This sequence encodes CAWSVHRSSSYNEQFF.

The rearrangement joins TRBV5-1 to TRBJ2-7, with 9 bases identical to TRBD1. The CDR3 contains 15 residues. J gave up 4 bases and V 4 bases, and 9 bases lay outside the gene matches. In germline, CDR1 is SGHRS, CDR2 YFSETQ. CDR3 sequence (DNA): TGCGCCAGCAGCGAATCCGGGACAGGGTTATACGAGCAGTACTTC. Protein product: CASSESGTGLYEQYF.

The CDR3 sequence is CASSLGESEETQYF. CDR3 in DNA: TGTGCCAGCAGCTTAGGTGAATCGGAAGAGACCCAGTACTTC. The V call is TRBV7-2, the J call TRBJ2-5; D call uncertain. Germline lookup yields CDR1 SGHTA and CDR2 FQGNSA. V lost 1 base to trimming and J lost 3 bases, with 9 bases between them. The CDR3 loop spans 14 amino acids.

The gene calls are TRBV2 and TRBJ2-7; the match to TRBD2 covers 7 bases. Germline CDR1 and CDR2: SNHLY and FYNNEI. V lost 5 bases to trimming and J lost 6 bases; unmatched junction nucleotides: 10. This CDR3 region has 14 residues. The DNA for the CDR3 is TGTGCCAGCAGTTTGGGGAGGGTTGAACGCGAGCAGTACTTC. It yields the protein CASSLGRVEREQYF.

The DNA for the CDR3 is TGTGCCAGCAGCTTAGAGGGGGCTCAACATGAGCAGTTCTTC. Translation: CASSLEGAQHEQFF. J is TRBJ2-1 and V is TRBV7-9, with 7 bases fitting TRBD1. The J segment lost 8 bases and the V segment lost 1 base, leaving 5 bases of the junction unmatched. Germline V gives CDR1 SEHNR, CDR2 FQNEAQ (reference sequence). CDR3 length equals 14 residues.

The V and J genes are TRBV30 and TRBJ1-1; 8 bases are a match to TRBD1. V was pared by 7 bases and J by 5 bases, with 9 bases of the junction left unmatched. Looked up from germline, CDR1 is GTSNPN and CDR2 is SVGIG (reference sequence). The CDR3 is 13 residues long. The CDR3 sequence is CASLGRTGTEAFF. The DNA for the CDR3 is TGTGCCTCCTTGGGCAGGACAGGGACTGAAGCTTTCTTT.

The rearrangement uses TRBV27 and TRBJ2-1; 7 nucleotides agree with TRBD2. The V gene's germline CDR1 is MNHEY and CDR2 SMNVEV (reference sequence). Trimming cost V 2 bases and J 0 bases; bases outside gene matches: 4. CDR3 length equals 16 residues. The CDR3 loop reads CASSLRGGSSYNEQFF. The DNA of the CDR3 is TGTGCCAGCAGTTTACGAGGCGGGAGCTCCTACAATGAGCAGTTCTTC.

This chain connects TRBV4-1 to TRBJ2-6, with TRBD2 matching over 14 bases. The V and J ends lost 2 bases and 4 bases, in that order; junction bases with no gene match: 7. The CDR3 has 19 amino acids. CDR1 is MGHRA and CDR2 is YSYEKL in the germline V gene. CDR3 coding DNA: TGCGCCAGCAGCCAACAGGGACTAGCGGGAGTCTACGGGGCCAACGTCCTGACTTTC. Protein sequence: CASSQQGLAGVYGANVLTF.

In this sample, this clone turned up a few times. The CDR3, as DNA: TGTGCCGCCGGGACTCCTAACACCGGGGAGCTGTTTTTT. Amino acid sequence: CAAGTPNTGELFF. The rearrangement joins TRBV5-4 to TRBJ2-2; D possibly corresponds to TRBD2 (6 bases). Looked up from germline, CDR1 is SGHNT and CDR2 is YYREEE (reference sequence). This CDR3 has 13 residues. V lost 10 bases and J lost 2, with 12 bases in between.

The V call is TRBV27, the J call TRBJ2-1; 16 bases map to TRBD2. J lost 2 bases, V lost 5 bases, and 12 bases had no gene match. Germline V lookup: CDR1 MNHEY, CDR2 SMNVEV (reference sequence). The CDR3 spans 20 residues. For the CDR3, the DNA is TGTGCCAGCAGTATCGCACCGGGACTAGCGGGAGGGCCGCCCTACAATGAGCAGTTCTTC. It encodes CASSIAPGLAGGPPYNEQFF.

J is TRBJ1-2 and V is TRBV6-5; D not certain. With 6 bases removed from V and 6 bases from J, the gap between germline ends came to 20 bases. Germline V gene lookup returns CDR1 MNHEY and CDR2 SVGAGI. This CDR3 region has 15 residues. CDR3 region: CASSLNDFAPNGYTF. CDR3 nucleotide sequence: TGTGCCAGCAGCCTTAACGATTTCGCGCCCAATGGCTACACCTTC.